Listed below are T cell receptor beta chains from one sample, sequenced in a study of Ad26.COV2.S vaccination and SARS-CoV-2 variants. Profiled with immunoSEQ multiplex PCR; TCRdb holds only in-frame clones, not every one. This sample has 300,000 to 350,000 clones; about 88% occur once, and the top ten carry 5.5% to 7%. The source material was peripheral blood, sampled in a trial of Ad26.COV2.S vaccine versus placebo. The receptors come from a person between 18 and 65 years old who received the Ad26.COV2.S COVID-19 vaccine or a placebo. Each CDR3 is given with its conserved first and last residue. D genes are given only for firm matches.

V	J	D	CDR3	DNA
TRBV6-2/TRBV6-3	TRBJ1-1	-	CASSSEHTEAFF	TGTGCCAGCAGTTCAGAACACACTGAAGCTTTCTTT
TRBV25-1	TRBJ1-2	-	CASSASRGYRMDGYTF	TGTGCCAGCAGTGCCTCTCGGGGCTACAGAATGGATGGCTACACCTTC
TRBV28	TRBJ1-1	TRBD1	CASSFGTVSTRAEAFF	TGTGCCAGCAGTTTCGGGACAGTCTCAACGCGCGCTGAAGCTTTCTTT
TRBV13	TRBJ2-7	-	CASSPPSGSEQYF	TGTGCCAGCAGCCCTCCGTCCGGGTCCGAGCAGTACTTC
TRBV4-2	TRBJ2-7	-	CASSPIAVSGSYEQYF	TGTGCCAGCAGCCCTATAGCGGTGTCGGGCTCCTACGAGCAGTACTTC
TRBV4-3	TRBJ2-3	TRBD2	CASSLRLAGGPDTQYF	TGCGCCAGCAGCCTCAGACTAGCGGGGGGGCCAGATACGCAGTATTTT
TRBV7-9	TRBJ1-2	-	CASSLETRHYGYTF	TGTGCCAGCAGCTTAGAGACACGACACTATGGCTACACCTTC
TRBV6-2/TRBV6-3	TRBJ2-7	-	CASSWTYEQYF	TGTGCCAGCAGTTGGACCTACGAGCAGTACTTC
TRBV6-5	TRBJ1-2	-	CASSYSDQGNYGYTF	TGTGCCAGCAGTTACTCGGATCAGGGAAACTATGGCTACACCTTC
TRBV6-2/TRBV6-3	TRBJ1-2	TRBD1	CASSTTGLLGYTF	TGTGCCAGCAGCACGACAGGGCTATTGGGCTACACCTTC
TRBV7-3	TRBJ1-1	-	CASKVEVNTEAFF	TGTGCCAGCAAAGTTGAAGTGAACACTGAAGCTTTCTTT
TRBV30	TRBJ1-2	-	CAWGGGASNGYTF	TGTGCCTGGGGTGGGGGGGCGAGTAATGGCTACACCTTC